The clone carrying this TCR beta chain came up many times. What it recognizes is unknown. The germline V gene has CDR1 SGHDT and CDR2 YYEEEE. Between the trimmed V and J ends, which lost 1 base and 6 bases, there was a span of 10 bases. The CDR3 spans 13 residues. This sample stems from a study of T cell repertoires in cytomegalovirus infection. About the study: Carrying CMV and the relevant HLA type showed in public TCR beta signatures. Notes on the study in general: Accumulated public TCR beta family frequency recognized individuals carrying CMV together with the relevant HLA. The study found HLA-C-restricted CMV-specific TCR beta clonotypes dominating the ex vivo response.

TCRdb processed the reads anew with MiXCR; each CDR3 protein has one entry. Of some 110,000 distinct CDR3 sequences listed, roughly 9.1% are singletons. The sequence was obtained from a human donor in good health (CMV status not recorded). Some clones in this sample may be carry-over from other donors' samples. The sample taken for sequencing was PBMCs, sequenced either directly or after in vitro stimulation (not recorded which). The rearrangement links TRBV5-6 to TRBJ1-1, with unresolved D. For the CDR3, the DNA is TGTGCCAGCAGCTTGTTAGGGATCTCTGAAGCTTTCTTT. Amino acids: CASSLLGISEAFF.